This T cell receptor beta chain is from a study of vaccination and CD4 T cells after COVID-19. The wider study: Cells received overlapping spike peptides from SARS-CoV-2, HCoV-NL63, HCoV-OC43 and HCoV-229E as stimulation.

Time point meaning: late sampling 161 to 241 days after vaccination in three convalescent patients. The treatment is: roughly nine-day PBMC culture with coronavirus spike peptide pools or control peptides (ViraFEST assay). Investigators isolated CD4+ T cells by negative selection after around 10 days of culture. This clonotype was seen only a few times. Its antigen remains unidentified. Study-level points and caveats: Analysis covered relatively few convalescent patients and lacked any early post-infection timepoints.

Cultured CD4+ T cell DNA underwent sequencing with the Oncomine TCR Beta short-read assay. One entry per CDR3 protein results from TCRdb running MiXCR on the PCR reads. The data show around 23,000 distinct CDR3 sequences, with 30% to 35% seen just once and approximately 10% held by the top ten. The V end lost 5 bases, the J end lost 10 bases, and 12 bases lay between the germline ends. Germline lookup yields CDR1 LNHDA and CDR2 SQIVND (reference sequence). CDR3 length: 13 amino acids. Specimen: CD4+ T cells from blood, cultured in vitro, collected about 7 months after SARS-CoV-2 vaccination. The chain combines TRBV19 with TRBJ1-6, with D possibly matching TRBD1 (5 bases). This clonotype was sampled from a human donor who had recovered from COVID-19. CDR3 amino acids: CASSSGFGSPLHF. CDR3 DNA: TGTGCCAGTAGTTCAGGGTTCGGCTCACCCCTCCACTTT.